This T cell receptor (beta chain) was sequenced for a study of CD8+CD57+ T cells in acquired aplastic anemia. With 11 bases clipped from V and 2 bases from J, the junction kept 6 bases outside the gene matches. This CDR3 has 15 residues. CDR1 and CDR2 from the germline V gene are SNHLY and FYNNEI. Those patients picked for sequencing had displayed CD8+CD57+ cell expansion on flow cytometry. Genomic DNA, serving as template, underwent TCR beta VDJ and CDR3 profiling. MiXCR, run by TCRdb on the reads, gives a single entry per CDR3 protein. The sample has approximately 98,000 distinct CDR3 sequences, about 67% seen once.

The sample consisted of sorted CD4+, CD8+, or CD8+CD57+ T cells (not recorded which) from PBMCs. V usage is TRBV2 and J usage is TRBJ2-3; TRBD2 matches 14 bases. The clonotype originates from a human donor with aplastic anemia. The CDR3 region is CARRLAGGTTDTQYF. CDR3 DNA sequence: TGTGCCCGAAGACTAGCGGGGGGGACCACAGATACGCAGTATTTT. The complete variable domain, with remaining parts taken from reference TRBV2 and TRBJ2-3, reads EPEVTQTPSHQVTQMGQEVILRCVPISNHLYFYWYRQILGQKVEFLVSFYNNEISEKSEIFDDQFSVERPDGSNFTLKIRSTKLEDSAMYFCARRLAGGTTDTQYFGPGTRLTVL.